A selection of T cell receptor beta chains follows, all from one sample in a study of blood T cell repertoires in COVID-19. Sequencing was performed with immunoSEQ multiplex PCR; in TCRdb, only in-frame clones are kept and a portion is missing. The top ten hold 11% of the sample, which has some 170,000 clones, around 85% seen once. Sequencing used peripheral blood. These receptor sequences come from a man aged 60 to 69 with active or convalescent COVID-19. The conserved cysteine and the conserved F or W are not part of the CDR3 here. D genes are given only for firm matches.

V,J,D,length,CDR3
TRBV6-5,TRBJ2-4,TRBD2,11,ASSYSGRDIQY
TRBV2,TRBJ2-1,NA,11,ASTPLGLGEQF
TRBV28,TRBJ2-5,NA,15,ASTAPTGQGAQETQY
TRBV2,TRBJ2-1,NA,14,ASSESPGRGYNEQF
TRBV4-1,TRBJ1-2,NA,11,ASSQEPGYGYT
TRBV2,TRBJ1-3,NA,12,ASRAGISGNTIY
TRBV7-6,TRBJ1-3,NA,15,ASSLEAGVSSGNTIY
TRBV10-3,TRBJ2-2,TRBD1,13,ATASGGVDTGELF
TRBV16,TRBJ2-3,TRBD2,15,ASSHPGLAGDWDTQY
TRBV10-1,TRBJ2-5,TRBD2,12,ASSESGSKETQY
TRBV28,TRBJ2-1,NA,13,ASTLERGYYNEQF
TRBV6-5,TRBJ1-6,TRBD1,13,ASSFMGQGNSPLH
TRBV7-3,TRBJ1-1,NA,11,ASSSSVNTEAF
TRBV2,TRBJ2-7,NA,10,ASRADIYEQY
TRBV15,TRBJ2-7,TRBD1,16,ATSRGLAKSRGRYEQY
TRBV2,TRBJ2-5,TRBD2,14,ASSGGTSGRGETQY
TRBV11-2,TRBJ2-1,NA,14,ASSPPKGYRPNEQF
TRBV18,TRBJ1-4,TRBD1,13,ASSPPAQGAEKLF
TRBV9,TRBJ1-4,NA,13,ASSPRTAANEKLF
TRBV7-8,TRBJ2-5,NA,14,ASSLDLAAAWETQY
TRBV4-1,TRBJ2-2,NA,16,ASSQDQGLLIGERELF
TRBV12-3/TRBV12-4,TRBJ2-7,NA,11,ASSWDGGYEQY
TRBV13,TRBJ1-1,NA,15,ASSLRQLSRMNTEAF
TRBV25-1,TRBJ2-3,NA,13,ASKEDLPSTDTQY
TRBV13,TRBJ2-1,TRBD2,14,ASSPRGTSGIGEQF
TRBV18,TRBJ1-4,TRBD1,14,ASSPKSTGDKEKLF
TRBV4-1,TRBJ1-1,NA,13,ASSQGSQGNTEAF
TRBV5-1,TRBJ1-3,NA,12,ASSLQGQGNTIY
TRBV19,TRBJ2-5,TRBD2,15,ASRGTSGSGYQETQY
TRBV4-1,TRBJ1-2,NA,13,ASSQNINFDYGYT
TRBV2,TRBJ1-1,NA,11,ASSVGGNTEAF
TRBV6-1,TRBJ2-7,NA,17,ASSERGPSSTSTLYEQY
TRBV3-1/TRBV3-2,TRBJ1-1,TRBD1,14,ASSQDPRGLSTEAF
TRBV7-2,TRBJ2-3,TRBD2,13,ASSLWTSAGGTQY
TRBV9,TRBJ1-5,NA,12,ASSVDGSNQPQH
TRBV5-1,TRBJ2-7,NA,14,ASSPGVLYLSYEQY
TRBV28,TRBJ1-2,NA,11,ASSPPTVYGYT
TRBV11-3,TRBJ2-7,TRBD2,11,ASSPHWGGEQY
TRBV5-1,TRBJ2-2,TRBD2,14,ASSLPSGGNTGELF
TRBV5-1,TRBJ2-1,TRBD2,16,ASSLHSTSGYSYNEQF
TRBV6-4,TRBJ2-1,TRBD1,11,ASSDSDRDEQF
TRBV3-1/TRBV3-2,TRBJ2-2,TRBD1,14,ASGVQGASNTGELF
TRBV5-6,TRBJ2-7,TRBD1,12,ASSLWTGDHEQY
TRBV7-9,TRBJ1-5,TRBD1,14,ASSVGQGEGDQPQH
TRBV12-3/TRBV12-4,TRBJ1-1,NA,11,ASSLGVAGEGF
TRBV5-1,TRBJ1-4,TRBD1,12,ASSTGTGREKLF
TRBV27,TRBJ1-2,TRBD1,13,ASSLSVGTAYGYT
TRBV28,TRBJ2-1,NA,9,ASHSNNEQF
TRBV9,TRBJ1-1,NA,11,ASSVSGDTEAF
TRBV23-1,TRBJ1-4,NA,11,ASRQSYNEKLF
TRBV28,TRBJ2-7,TRBD1,13,ASSSRDRGLNEQY
TRBV29-1,TRBJ2-5,TRBD1,12,SVMTGGGEETQY